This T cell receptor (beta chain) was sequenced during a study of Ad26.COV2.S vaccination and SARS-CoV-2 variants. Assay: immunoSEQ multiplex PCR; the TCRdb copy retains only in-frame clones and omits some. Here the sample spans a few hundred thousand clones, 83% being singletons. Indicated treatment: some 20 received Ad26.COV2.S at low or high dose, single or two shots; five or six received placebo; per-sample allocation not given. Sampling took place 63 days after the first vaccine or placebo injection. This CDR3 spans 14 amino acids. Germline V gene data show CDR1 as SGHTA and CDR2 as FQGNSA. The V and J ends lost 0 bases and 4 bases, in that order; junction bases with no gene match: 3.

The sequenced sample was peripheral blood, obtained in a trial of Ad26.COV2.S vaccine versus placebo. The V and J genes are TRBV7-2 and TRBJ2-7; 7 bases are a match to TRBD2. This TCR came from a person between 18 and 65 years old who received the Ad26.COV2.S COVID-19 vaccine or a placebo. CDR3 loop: CASSLARGEYEQYF. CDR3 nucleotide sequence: TGTGCCAGCAGCTTAGCCCGGGGGGAATACGAGCAGTACTTC.